Listed below are T cell receptor beta chains from one sample, sequenced in a study of identical twins. One entry per CDR3 protein, called by TCRdb with MiXCR from the 5' RACE reads. The top ten hold more than 3% of the sample, which has around 250,000 distinct CDR3 sequences, approximately 7% seen once. These data were also filed under a second study, of yellow fever vaccine responses in identical twins.

The sample taken for sequencing was memory (CD45RO+) T cells sorted from blood. The source of these receptors is a woman aged 18-30 years in good health. Both conserved end residues are part of each CDR3. A D gene is named only where the DNA matches it firmly. Some rows have no size entry. The others give once, few or many, or a class for an expanded clone.

CDR3nt	CDR3aa	abundance	d_gene	j_gene	v_gene
TGTGCCAGCAGTTTCCAGGGGGCGCGCACTGAAGCTTTCTTT	CASSFQGARTEAFF	many	TRBD1	TRBJ1-1	TRBV28
TGTGCCAGCAGCTCGGCCGGACTAGCAGGCACCGGGGAGCTGTTTTTT	CASSSAGLAGTGELFF	few	TRBD2	TRBJ2-2	TRBV5-4
TGTGCCAGCAGTAGACGAGAATACAATGAGCAGTTCTTC	CASSRREYNEQFF	many	NA	TRBJ2-1	TRBV28
TGCGCCAGCAGTGACTATTCTAGCGGAGGACCGACTGGCACAGATACGCAGTATTTT	CASSDYSSGGPTGTDTQYF	NA	TRBD2	TRBJ2-3	TRBV10-1
TGTGCCAGCAGTGTGGACAGGGGAGATCAGCCCCAGCATTTT	CASSVDRGDQPQHF	many	TRBD1	TRBJ1-5	TRBV12-3/TRBV12-4
TGTGCCAGCAGTTTAGGGGGCAGGGGCCCCTACAATGAGCAGTTCTTC	CASSLGGRGPYNEQFF	NA	NA	TRBJ2-1	TRBV12-3/TRBV12-4
TGCTGTGCTAGCGCTGCTGGGACTAGCGGGAAATCCTACGAGCAGTACTTC	CCASAAGTSGKSYEQYF	few	TRBD2	TRBJ2-7	TRBV20-1
TGTGCCAGCAGTTTGAGTGGGGGGTATCAGGGTACGCAGTATTTT	CASSLSGGYQGTQYF	many	NA	TRBJ2-3	TRBV28
TGCGCCAGCAGCTTGGGGCAGGGTGCCTATACGCAGTATTTT	CASSLGQGAYTQYF	NA	NA	TRBJ2-3	TRBV5-1
TGCAGTGCTTCTGCAGGGATTGAGGGCTACACCTTC	CSASAGIEGYTF	few	NA	TRBJ1-2	TRBV20-1
TGTGCCACCAGTCCCGGGTGGAATGAGCAGTTCTTC	CATSPGWNEQFF	few	NA	TRBJ2-1	TRBV24-1
TGTGCCAGCAGTCTCATCATAAGCGGTTCGAACACCGGGGAGCTGTTTTTT	CASSLIISGSNTGELFF	few	NA	TRBJ2-2	TRBV28
TGTGCCAGCAGTTACGGGGGTTTGAACGGGAAAGAGACCCAGTACTTC	CASSYGGLNGKETQYF	few	NA	TRBJ2-5	TRBV6-2/TRBV6-3
TGTGCCAGCAGGGACCGGGACAAGCTAACCGGGGAGCTGTTTTTT	CASRDRDKLTGELFF	NA	NA	TRBJ2-2	TRBV12-3/TRBV12-4
TGTGCCAGCAGCTTCGGACAGGCCCTGACTAGCGGGAGGGCCAGTGAGCAGTTCTTC	CASSFGQALTSGRASEQFF	NA	TRBD2	TRBJ2-1	TRBV7-6
TGTGCCAGCAGCCTTAGTGTTCTGTGGTCTGCGCAGGGAGAGACCCAGTACTTC	CASSLSVLWSAQGETQYF	many	NA	TRBJ2-5	TRBV7-8
TGTGCCAGCAGTGAAGCGACAGGTGGGGCCAACGTCCTGACTTTC	CASSEATGGANVLTF	NA	NA	TRBJ2-6	TRBV6-1
TGCGCCAGCAGCGCAGGCAACAATCAGCCCCAGCATTTT	CASSAGNNQPQHF	many	NA	TRBJ1-5	TRBV5-1
TGTGCCAGCAGTTCCGGGACTAGCGGAACCAAGCAGTACTTC	CASSSGTSGTKQYF	many	TRBD2	TRBJ2-7	TRBV12-3/TRBV12-4
TGCAGTGCTGGCGGGGGGGGCACCCTCGTCGACAATGAGCAGTTCTTC	CSAGGGGTLVDNEQFF	few	TRBD2	TRBJ2-1	TRBV20-1
TGTGCCAGCAGTAGACCCGGGACAGGGGGCCGTGAAGCTTTCTTT	CASSRPGTGGREAFF	many	TRBD1	TRBJ1-1	TRBV12-3/TRBV12-4
TGTGCCACCAGTGCCAGGGGGCGCGGGAACTCCTACGAGCAGTACTTC	CATSARGRGNSYEQYF	many	TRBD1	TRBJ2-7	TRBV24-1
TGTGCCAGCAGCCAAGGCAGGGTAGGAGAGACCCAGTACTTC	CASSQGRVGETQYF	few	NA	TRBJ2-5	TRBV3-1
TGTGCCACCAGCAGAGGGTCTGGGACAGATACGCAGTATTTT	CATSRGSGTDTQYF	NA	NA	TRBJ2-3	TRBV15
TGTGCCAGCTCACCCCAAGGGACGGTGAAGACTAGCGGGGGGCAACCCAATGAGCAGTTCTTC	CASSPQGTVKTSGGQPNEQFF	many	TRBD2	TRBJ2-1	TRBV18
TGCGCCAGCAGCCAAGAGTATCGAACTAGCGGGGTAAACACAGATACGCAGTATTTT	CASSQEYRTSGVNTDTQYF	NA	TRBD2	TRBJ2-3	TRBV4-1
TGCGCCAGCAGCCCTGTTCGGAGCACAGATACGCAGTATTTT	CASSPVRSTDTQYF	many	NA	TRBJ2-3	TRBV5-1
TGTGCCAGCAGTTTATTTGGGGGGCCCACAGATACGCAGTATTTT	CASSLFGGPTDTQYF	few	NA	TRBJ2-3	TRBV28
TGCGCCAGCAGCTCCGGAGGTCCCGGGGAGCTGTTTTTT	CASSSGGPGELFF	few	NA	TRBJ2-2	TRBV5-1
TGTGCCAGCAGTTTAAGGGGTTGGAAGTACAATGAGCAGTTCTTC	CASSLRGWKYNEQFF	many	NA	TRBJ2-1	TRBV27
TGCGCCAGCAGTGGTGCGGGGGGCTCTAGACGCACAGATACGCAGTATTTT	CASSGAGGSRRTDTQYF	NA	TRBD2	TRBJ2-3	TRBV10-1
TGCGCCAGCAGCTTTAGGGGGAACACCGGGGAGCTGTTTTTT	CASSFRGNTGELFF	many	NA	TRBJ2-2	TRBV5-1
TGTGCCAGCAGCAGAGGGGGCATGTATGGCTACACCTTC	CASSRGGMYGYTF	many	TRBD1	TRBJ1-2	TRBV7-9
TGTGCCAGCAGCCACCATAGGGTGCCTAACTATGGCTACACCTTC	CASSHHRVPNYGYTF	few	NA	TRBJ1-2	TRBV3-1
TGTGCCAGCAGAAACAGGGCTCTACTCTATGGCTACACCTTC	CASRNRALLYGYTF	few	NA	TRBJ1-2	TRBV3-1
TGCGCCAGCAGCTTGGCCGTAGTACAGGGAGGCTACACCTTC	CASSLAVVQGGYTF	few	NA	TRBJ1-2	TRBV5-1
TGTGCCAGCAGCTCACTAGCGGGGGGCGCAGATACGCAGTATTTT	CASSSLAGGADTQYF	NA	TRBD2	TRBJ2-3	TRBV6-4
TGTGCTAGTGGTTCACCCCGGGGACAGGGGGCTACCAATCAGCCCCAGCATTTT	CASGSPRGQGATNQPQHF	many	TRBD1	TRBJ1-5	TRBV12-5
TGTGCCACCAGTGATTCCCTTACCTACGAGCAGTACTTC	CATSDSLTYEQYF	many	NA	TRBJ2-7	TRBV24-1
TGTGCCAGCAGCCAAGCCGTCCTAGCGGGGTACAATGAGCAGTTCTTC	CASSQAVLAGYNEQFF	many	TRBD2	TRBJ2-1	TRBV3-1
TGTGCCAGCAGAGAGGGACCCCGAGTGAACACCGGGGAGCTGTTTTTT	CASREGPRVNTGELFF	many	NA	TRBJ2-2	TRBV2
TGTGCCAGCACCTCGGGGACAGGGCGCGGCACTGAAGCTTTCTTT	CASTSGTGRGTEAFF	NA	TRBD1	TRBJ1-1	TRBV7-9
TGTGCCAGCTCACCCGGGACCCACACTGAAGCTTTCTTT	CASSPGTHTEAFF	many	NA	TRBJ1-1	TRBV18